These T cell receptor beta chains were read from a single sample in a study of blood T cell repertoires in COVID-19. Libraries were prepared by immunoSEQ multiplex PCR; TCRdb keeps only in-frame clonotypes and omits some of them. The repertoire holds more than 95,000 clones, with 70% to 85% as singletons. What was sequenced was peripheral blood. The receptors derive from an older man with active or convalescent COVID-19. Each CDR3 is given with its conserved first and last residue. The order of the fields is CDR3 DNA, CDR3 protein, clone size, D gene, J gene, V gene. D genes are given only for firm matches. The size of a clone is reported for some rows only, either as once, few or many, or as a class for expanded clones.

TGTGCCAGCAGCCTTAGGGGGCAGGCAAACACCATATATTTT | CASSLRGQANTIYF | NA | TRBD1 | TRBJ1-3 | TRBV3-1/TRBV3-2
TGTGCCAGCAGCGAGCCCCGGACAGTGGCAGATACGCAGTATTTT | CASSEPRTVADTQYF | NA | NA | TRBJ2-3 | TRBV9
TGCGCCAGCAGCCCCCGGGACTATTACACAGATACGCAGTATTTT | CASSPRDYYTDTQYF | once | TRBD2 | TRBJ2-3 | TRBV5-1
TGCGCCAGCAGCTTGGCCCGGTCCAGGAACGCTCACTATACGCAGTATTTT | CASSLARSRNAHYTQYF | NA | NA | TRBJ2-3 | TRBV5-1
TGTGCCAGCCACATCGGACAGTTTAGCAATCAGCCCCAGCATTTT | CASHIGQFSNQPQHF | NA | NA | TRBJ1-5 | TRBV19
TGTGCCATCAGTGAGTCGAGATCCCAGGGCGCAGAAAAACTGTTTTTT | CAISESRSQGAEKLFF | NA | NA | TRBJ1-4 | TRBV10-3
TGCAGCGTAGCTCTAGCGGGGGCCGGGGAGACCCAGTACTTC | CSVALAGAGETQYF | NA | TRBD2 | TRBJ2-5 | TRBV29-1
TGTGCCAGCTACGGGACAGACCCCATTTCTAACTATGGCTACACCTTC | CASYGTDPISNYGYTF | NA | TRBD1 | TRBJ1-2 | TRBV19
TGCGCCAGCAGCTCCCTGGGACAGGGAACCAATGAGCAGTTCTTC | CASSSLGQGTNEQFF | NA | TRBD1 | TRBJ2-1 | TRBV4-3
TGTGCCTATAGGGGGGGCTTGAGGAAAAACATTCAGTACTTC | CAYRGGLRKNIQYF | NA | NA | TRBJ2-4 | TRBV30
TGTGCCACCGGACAGGGATCCTACAATGAGCAGTTCTTC | CATGQGSYNEQFF | NA | TRBD1 | TRBJ2-1 | TRBV24-1
TGTGCCAGCAGCTCGCCGGGACAGGGAAACTATGGCTACACCTTC | CASSSPGQGNYGYTF | NA | TRBD1 | TRBJ1-2 | TRBV11-3
TGTGCCAGCAGCCAAGATTTTCTATATAGCTCCTATAATTCACCCCTCCACTTT | CASSQDFLYSSYNSPLHF | NA | NA | TRBJ1-6 | TRBV4-2
TGTGCCAGCAGCTCCGTACCGGGACTAGCGGTCGAGCAGTACTTC | CASSSVPGLAVEQYF | NA | TRBD2 | TRBJ2-7 | TRBV7-9
TGTGCCAGCAGCCGGGGTGAGAGAAACTACGAGCAGTACTTC | CASSRGERNYEQYF | NA | NA | TRBJ2-7 | TRBV6-6
TGTGCCAGCAGCCCGTTCGGAGCGGGGCCGCAGTATTTT | CASSPFGAGPQYF | NA | TRBD2 | TRBJ2-3 | TRBV7-8
TGTGCCAGCAGGAGTTCGGCTGGACAGGGATACACCGGGGAGCTGTTTTTT | CASRSSAGQGYTGELFF | few | TRBD1 | TRBJ2-2 | TRBV28
TGCAGCGGATCCGGGTTGGGGAACACTGAAGCTTTCTTT | CSGSGLGNTEAFF | once | NA | TRBJ1-1 | TRBV29-1
TGTGCCATCAAGGGAGGGAGGTACACTGAAGCTTTCTTT | CAIKGGRYTEAFF | NA | NA | TRBJ1-1 | TRBV10-3
TGCGCCAGCAGCTTGTGGACTCCTGACAATGAGCAGTTCTTC | CASSLWTPDNEQFF | NA | NA | TRBJ2-1 | TRBV5-1
TGTGCCAGCAGCTTAAAGCGGGGGAGCTCCTACAATGAGCAGTTCTTC | CASSLKRGSSYNEQFF | NA | TRBD2 | TRBJ2-1 | TRBV7-6
TGTGCCAGCAGCCCACAGTTGACGGGGGAGCTGTTTTTT | CASSPQLTGELFF | NA | NA | TRBJ2-2 | TRBV11-2
TGTGCCAGCAGCCGCGGACAGGGGGCGAGGGGCTACACCTTC | CASSRGQGARGYTF | NA | TRBD1 | TRBJ1-2 | TRBV5-6
TGTGCCAGCAGCCCCAGCAGTCGGAGTGGCTACACCTTC | CASSPSSRSGYTF | NA | NA | TRBJ1-2 | TRBV3-1/TRBV3-2
TGCAGCGTTGAGGGCCTGAACACTGAAGCTTTCTTT | CSVEGLNTEAFF | NA | NA | TRBJ1-1 | TRBV29-1
TGTGCCAGCAGCTTGACTAACGCGAACACCGGGGAGCTGTTTTTT | CASSLTNANTGELFF | NA | NA | TRBJ2-2 | TRBV7-2
TGCGCCAGCAGCTTGGCCGCCAATGGGGCAGCTAGCACTGAAGCTTTCTTT | CASSLAANGAASTEAFF | NA | NA | TRBJ1-1 | TRBV5-1
TGTGCCAGCAGCCCTGACATCATCTATGGCTACACCTTC | CASSPDIIYGYTF | NA | NA | TRBJ1-2 | TRBV14
TGTGCCAGCAGCTTACGACAGTTCAATCAGCCCCAGCATTTT | CASSLRQFNQPQHF | few | NA | TRBJ1-5 | TRBV7-2
TGTGCCAGCAGCTTGGGACTAGCGGGAGATGTAGAGACCCAGTACTTC | CASSLGLAGDVETQYF | NA | TRBD2 | TRBJ2-5 | TRBV5-4
TGTGCCAGCGGAGGCCTAGAGACCCAGTACTTC | CASGGLETQYF | few | NA | TRBJ2-5 | TRBV28
TGTGCCAGCAGCCAAGAAGGGACAGGGGACCAGCCCCAGCATTTT | CASSQEGTGDQPQHF | once | TRBD1 | TRBJ1-5 | TRBV4-2
TGTGCCAGCAGCCGCGGGACAGGGCGGGAGCAGTACTTC | CASSRGTGREQYF | NA | TRBD1 | TRBJ2-7 | TRBV6-2/TRBV6-3
TGTGCCAGCTCAACAGTCGCACTAGCGGGAGGTTTCTACGAGCAGTACTTC | CASSTVALAGGFYEQYF | NA | TRBD2 | TRBJ2-7 | TRBV18
TGTGCCAGCAGCCAAGGGGGGCTAGGGAATGAGCAGTTCTTC | CASSQGGLGNEQFF | few | NA | TRBJ2-1 | TRBV4-2